Listed below are T cell receptor beta chains from one sample, sequenced in a study of control samples from healthy donors and cancer patients. Here immunoSEQ multiplex PCR was the method, and the copy in TCRdb shows in-frame clones only, minus some. The sample lists roughly 100,000 clones, more than 85% seen once, with under 10% in the top ten. The sequencing input was blood. The receptors were sampled from a man between 25 and 39 years old in good health. CDR3s include the opening cysteine and the closing phenylalanine or tryptophan. The order of the fields is J gene, D gene, V gene, clone size, CDR3 protein, CDR3 DNA. The D gene is left open where the match is weak. The listing skips clone size in some rows; elsewhere it reads once, few, many or a size class.

j_call: TRBJ2-1; d_call: -; v_call: TRBV9; clone_size: -; cdr3_aa: CASSLGWSGYNEQFF; cdr3_nt: TGTGCCAGCAGCCTAGGGTGGTCTGGCTACAATGAGCAGTTCTTC
j_call: TRBJ1-2; d_call: TRBD1; v_call: TRBV11-2; clone_size: once; cdr3_aa: CASSRQGNGYTF; cdr3_nt: TGTGCCAGCAGCAGACAGGGGAACGGCTACACCTTC
j_call: TRBJ1-6; d_call: -; v_call: TRBV18; clone_size: -; cdr3_aa: CASSLNHAVVSNSPLHF; cdr3_nt: TGTGCCAGCTCACTAAATCATGCAGTGGTATCTAATTCACCCCTCCACTTT
j_call: TRBJ2-2; d_call: -; v_call: TRBV5-4; clone_size: -; cdr3_aa: CASSFVGGGELFF; cdr3_nt: TGTGCCAGCAGTTTTGTGGGGGGCGGGGAGCTGTTTTTT
j_call: TRBJ1-5; d_call: TRBD1; v_call: TRBV6-4; clone_size: -; cdr3_aa: CASPDRGQPQHF; cdr3_nt: TGTGCCAGTCCCGACAGGGGGCAGCCCCAGCATTTT
j_call: TRBJ1-1; d_call: -; v_call: TRBV18; clone_size: -; cdr3_aa: CASSPAGTGTEAFF; cdr3_nt: TGTGCCAGCTCACCGGCCGGGACGGGGACTGAAGCTTTCTTT
j_call: TRBJ2-1; d_call: -; v_call: TRBV3-1/TRBV3-2; clone_size: -; cdr3_aa: CASSQSEKRSYNEQFF; cdr3_nt: TGTGCCAGCAGCCAATCGGAAAAGCGGAGCTACAATGAGCAGTTCTTC
j_call: TRBJ2-2; d_call: TRBD2; v_call: TRBV4-1; clone_size: -; cdr3_aa: CASSQELAGGRVYTGELFF; cdr3_nt: TGCGCCAGCAGCCAAGAACTAGCGGGGGGGCGAGTTTACACCGGGGAGCTGTTTTTT
j_call: TRBJ2-2; d_call: -; v_call: TRBV29-1; clone_size: -; cdr3_aa: CSVKIGGTGELFF; cdr3_nt: TGCAGCGTTAAGATTGGAGGCACCGGGGAGCTGTTTTTT
j_call: TRBJ1-2; d_call: -; v_call: TRBV5-1; clone_size: -; cdr3_aa: CASSSDSLYSYTF; cdr3_nt: TGCGCCAGCAGCTCGGACAGCCTGTATAGCTACACCTTC
j_call: TRBJ1-5; d_call: -; v_call: TRBV5-8; clone_size: -; cdr3_aa: CASSPHPPGPFSNQPQHF; cdr3_nt: TGTGCCAGCAGCCCGCACCCACCGGGACCGTTTAGCAATCAGCCCCAGCATTTT
j_call: TRBJ2-1; d_call: -; v_call: TRBV24-1; clone_size: -; cdr3_aa: CATSAQEDLSSYNEQFF; cdr3_nt: TGTGCCACCAGTGCTCAGGAAGACCTAAGCTCCTACAATGAGCAGTTCTTC
j_call: TRBJ1-3; d_call: -; v_call: TRBV12-3/TRBV12-4; clone_size: -; cdr3_aa: CASSLFGNTIYF; cdr3_nt: TGTGCCAGCAGTTTGTTTGGAAACACCATATATTTT
j_call: TRBJ1-1; d_call: -; v_call: TRBV11-2; clone_size: -; cdr3_aa: CASSFAGRTEAFF; cdr3_nt: TGTGCCAGCAGCTTCGCAGGTAGGACTGAAGCTTTCTTT
j_call: TRBJ1-4; d_call: -; v_call: TRBV5-1; clone_size: -; cdr3_aa: CASSLESGVLGEKLFF; cdr3_nt: TGCGCCAGCAGCTTGGAAAGCGGAGTCCTGGGCGAAAAACTGTTTTTT
j_call: TRBJ2-7; d_call: -; v_call: TRBV12-3/TRBV12-4; clone_size: -; cdr3_aa: CASSLAGNEQYF; cdr3_nt: TGTGCCAGCAGTTTAGCGGGGAACGAGCAGTACTTC
j_call: TRBJ2-2; d_call: -; v_call: TRBV6-2/TRBV6-3; clone_size: -; cdr3_aa: CASSPRGGVYGGELFF; cdr3_nt: TGTGCCAGCAGCCCCCGTGGAGGGGTATATGGCGGGGAGCTGTTTTTT
j_call: TRBJ2-5; d_call: TRBD2; v_call: TRBV5-4; clone_size: -; cdr3_aa: CATFSGFRAETQYF; cdr3_nt: TGTGCCACCTTTAGCGGGTTCCGGGCCGAGACCCAGTACTTC
j_call: TRBJ2-3; d_call: -; v_call: TRBV5-4; clone_size: -; cdr3_aa: CASSSGGSRAGYHTDTQYF; cdr3_nt: TGTGCCAGCAGCTCCGGAGGATCCAGGGCGGGGTACCACACAGATACGCAGTATTTT
j_call: TRBJ1-6; d_call: -; v_call: TRBV6-4; clone_size: -; cdr3_aa: CASRPSLNSPLHF; cdr3_nt: TGTGCCAGCAGACCAAGCCTGAATTCACCCCTCCACTTT
j_call: TRBJ1-4; d_call: TRBD1; v_call: TRBV2; clone_size: -; cdr3_aa: CASRMGQGWEKLFF; cdr3_nt: TGTGCCAGCAGGATGGGACAGGGATGGGAAAAACTGTTTTTT
j_call: TRBJ2-7; d_call: -; v_call: TRBV4-3; clone_size: once; cdr3_aa: CASSQEYQSPYEQYF; cdr3_nt: TGCGCCAGCAGCCAAGAATATCAGTCACCCTACGAGCAGTACTTC
j_call: TRBJ2-1; d_call: -; v_call: TRBV5-1; clone_size: -; cdr3_aa: CASSLAVAGNNEQFF; cdr3_nt: TGCGCCAGCAGCTTGGCCGTGGCGGGGAACAATGAGCAGTTCTTC
j_call: TRBJ2-7; d_call: TRBD2; v_call: TRBV7-2; clone_size: -; cdr3_aa: CASSFRTSGSREQYF; cdr3_nt: TGTGCCAGCAGCTTTCGGACTAGCGGGAGCAGAGAGCAGTACTTC
j_call: TRBJ2-5; d_call: TRBD1; v_call: TRBV14; clone_size: once; cdr3_aa: CASSQSGTGRWETQYF; cdr3_nt: TGTGCCAGCAGCCAATCTGGGACAGGGAGATGGGAGACCCAGTACTTC
j_call: TRBJ2-5; d_call: -; v_call: TRBV30; clone_size: -; cdr3_aa: CAWSVQQGLQETQYF; cdr3_nt: TGTGCCTGGAGTGTACAGCAGGGATTACAGGAGACCCAGTACTTC
j_call: TRBJ2-1; d_call: -; v_call: TRBV9; clone_size: -; cdr3_aa: CASSGTHEQFF; cdr3_nt: TGTGCCAGCAGCGGGACCCATGAGCAGTTCTTC
j_call: TRBJ1-2; d_call: -; v_call: TRBV5-1; clone_size: -; cdr3_aa: CASSLEGTGYTF; cdr3_nt: TGCGCCAGCAGCTTGGAAGGGACAGGCTACACCTTC
j_call: TRBJ1-1; d_call: TRBD1; v_call: TRBV6-6; clone_size: -; cdr3_aa: CASSYRGQGDTEAFF; cdr3_nt: TGTGCCAGCAGTTACCGCGGGCAGGGGGATACTGAAGCTTTCTTT
j_call: TRBJ2-3; d_call: TRBD1; v_call: TRBV11-2; clone_size: -; cdr3_aa: CASSFSGQATDTQYF; cdr3_nt: TGTGCCAGCAGCTTTTCTGGACAGGCTACAGATACGCAGTATTTT
j_call: TRBJ2-1; d_call: -; v_call: TRBV11-2; clone_size: -; cdr3_aa: CASSSRGYYNEQFF; cdr3_nt: TGTGCCAGCAGCTCCAGGGGCTACTACAATGAGCAGTTCTTC
j_call: TRBJ1-5; d_call: TRBD1; v_call: TRBV5-5; clone_size: -; cdr3_aa: CASSSLMDRGLKQPQHF; cdr3_nt: TGTGCCAGCAGCTCCTTAATGGACAGGGGATTGAAGCAGCCCCAGCATTTT
j_call: TRBJ2-3; d_call: TRBD2; v_call: TRBV9; clone_size: -; cdr3_aa: CASSVVGLAADTQYF; cdr3_nt: TGTGCCAGCAGCGTAGTAGGACTAGCAGCAGATACGCAGTATTTT
j_call: TRBJ1-6; d_call: -; v_call: TRBV4-2; clone_size: -; cdr3_aa: CASSHNPKGLGSPLHF; cdr3_nt: TGTGCCAGCAGCCACAATCCAAAGGGATTAGGGTCACCCCTCCACTTT
j_call: TRBJ2-1; d_call: TRBD2; v_call: TRBV7-2; clone_size: -; cdr3_aa: CASSFAGTSGRNEQFF; cdr3_nt: TGTGCCAGCAGCTTTGCTGGGACTAGCGGGAGGAATGAGCAGTTCTTC
j_call: TRBJ1-1; d_call: -; v_call: TRBV12-3/TRBV12-4; clone_size: once; cdr3_aa: CASSPFTEAFF; cdr3_nt: TGTGCCAGCAGTCCTTTTACTGAAGCTTTCTTT
j_call: TRBJ2-2; d_call: -; v_call: TRBV30; clone_size: -; cdr3_aa: CAWSWERPPGELFF; cdr3_nt: TGTGCCTGGAGTTGGGAGCGCCCTCCCGGGGAGCTGTTTTTT
j_call: TRBJ2-5; d_call: -; v_call: TRBV9; clone_size: -; cdr3_aa: CASSKLGGGRETQYF; cdr3_nt: TGTGCCAGCAGCAAACTAGGGGGAGGGCGTGAGACCCAGTACTTC
j_call: TRBJ2-5; d_call: -; v_call: TRBV7-2; clone_size: -; cdr3_aa: CALGDETQYF; cdr3_nt: TGTGCCCTGGGGGACGAGACCCAGTACTTC
j_call: TRBJ1-1; d_call: -; v_call: TRBV15; clone_size: -; cdr3_aa: CATSKDLNTEAFF; cdr3_nt: TGTGCCACCAGCAAAGACCTGAACACTGAAGCTTTCTTT
j_call: TRBJ1-1; d_call: -; v_call: TRBV5-6; clone_size: -; cdr3_aa: CASSTEGPMNTEAFF; cdr3_nt: TGTGCCAGCAGCACCGAGGGACCGATGAACACTGAAGCTTTCTTT
j_call: TRBJ2-3; d_call: -; v_call: TRBV5-3; clone_size: once; cdr3_aa: CARSLVGGGRDTQYF; cdr3_nt: TGTGCCAGAAGCTTGGTTGGAGGGGGCAGAGATACGCAGTATTTT
j_call: TRBJ2-3; d_call: TRBD2; v_call: TRBV6-4; clone_size: many; cdr3_aa: CASSDGLATDTQYF; cdr3_nt: TGTGCCAGCAGTGACGGACTAGCCACAGATACGCAGTATTTT
j_call: TRBJ1-4; d_call: -; v_call: TRBV10-1; clone_size: -; cdr3_aa: CASSESGSANEKLFF; cdr3_nt: TGCGCCAGCAGTGAGTCCGGTTCTGCTAATGAAAAACTGTTTTTT
j_call: TRBJ2-1; d_call: -; v_call: TRBV12-1; clone_size: -; cdr3_aa: CASSFALGSYNEQFF; cdr3_nt: -
j_call: TRBJ1-1; d_call: -; v_call: TRBV7-2; clone_size: -; cdr3_aa: CASSSPPRPEAFF; cdr3_nt: TGTGCCAGCAGCTCCCCACCCCGGCCAGAAGCTTTCTTT
j_call: TRBJ1-1; d_call: -; v_call: TRBV12-3/TRBV12-4; clone_size: -; cdr3_aa: CASMGNTEAFF; cdr3_nt: TGTGCCAGCATGGGGAACACTGAAGCTTTCTTT
j_call: TRBJ2-7; d_call: -; v_call: TRBV20-1; clone_size: -; cdr3_aa: CSASGGAVYEQYF; cdr3_nt: TGCAGTGCTAGTGGGGGGGCGGTATACGAGCAGTACTTC
j_call: TRBJ1-2; d_call: -; v_call: TRBV5-4; clone_size: -; cdr3_aa: CASSLEQGANYGYTF; cdr3_nt: TGTGCCAGCAGCTTGGAGCAGGGAGCTAACTATGGCTACACCTTC
j_call: TRBJ1-1; d_call: TRBD1; v_call: TRBV7-2; clone_size: -; cdr3_aa: CASSLGTGSTEAFF; cdr3_nt: TGTGCCAGCAGCTTAGGGACAGGGAGCACTGAAGCTTTCTTT
j_call: TRBJ2-4; d_call: TRBD1; v_call: TRBV6-2/TRBV6-3; clone_size: few; cdr3_aa: CASSKQGPAKNIQYF; cdr3_nt: TGTGCCAGCAGTAAACAGGGGCCAGCCAAAAACATTCAGTACTTC
j_call: TRBJ1-6; d_call: TRBD1; v_call: TRBV5-1; clone_size: -; cdr3_aa: CASSLNRDRDKNSPLHF; cdr3_nt: TGCGCCAGCAGCTTGAATAGAGACAGGGACAAAAATTCACCCCTCCACTTT
j_call: TRBJ2-5; d_call: -; v_call: TRBV20-1; clone_size: -; cdr3_aa: CSASLGQETQYF; cdr3_nt: TGCAGTGCTAGTCTCGGGCAGGAGACCCAGTACTTC
j_call: TRBJ1-1; d_call: -; v_call: TRBV7-2; clone_size: -; cdr3_aa: CASSRDGNTEAFF; cdr3_nt: TGTGCCAGCAGCCGGGATGGGAACACTGAAGCTTTCTTT
j_call: TRBJ2-7; d_call: -; v_call: TRBV4-3; clone_size: -; cdr3_aa: CASSQGRIRATYEQYF; cdr3_nt: TGCGCCAGCAGCCAGGGTCGGATAAGAGCAACCTACGAGCAGTACTTC